This T cell receptor beta chain was sequenced for a study of cytomegalovirus exposure and HLA in healthy donors. Whole-study context: Among 150 million to 200 million T cells, an earlier analysis found about 110 million unique TCR beta sequences. Study-level findings and limits: A link between a missense DCLRE1C variant and TCR beta V- and J-gene trimming emerged from a later analysis. It was shown in a later analysis that HLA-associated TCR beta chains were more clonally expanded than other, equally common chains. Several of the most significant clusters appeared linked to common viral pathogens, based on a later analysis.

A remark on this clone: Its antigen is not identified.

This PCR relied on a set of 60 Vbeta primers and 13 Jbeta primers. Assay: immunoSEQ multiplex PCR; the TCRdb copy retains only in-frame clones and omits some. The sample holds roughly 180,000 clones, almost 80% seen once. The sequence derives from a man between 25 and 39 years old in good health and CMV-seronegative. The source material was PBMCs.

CDR3 protein: CASSNMAGGNGELFF. CDR3 DNA: TGTGCCAGCAGCAATATGGCGGGAGGGAACGGGGAGCTGTTTTTT. This chain connects TRBV21-1 to TRBJ2-2; the table's D call of TRBD2 was not tested on the DNA. TRBV21-1 is a pseudogene segment. The CDR3 is 15 residues long.